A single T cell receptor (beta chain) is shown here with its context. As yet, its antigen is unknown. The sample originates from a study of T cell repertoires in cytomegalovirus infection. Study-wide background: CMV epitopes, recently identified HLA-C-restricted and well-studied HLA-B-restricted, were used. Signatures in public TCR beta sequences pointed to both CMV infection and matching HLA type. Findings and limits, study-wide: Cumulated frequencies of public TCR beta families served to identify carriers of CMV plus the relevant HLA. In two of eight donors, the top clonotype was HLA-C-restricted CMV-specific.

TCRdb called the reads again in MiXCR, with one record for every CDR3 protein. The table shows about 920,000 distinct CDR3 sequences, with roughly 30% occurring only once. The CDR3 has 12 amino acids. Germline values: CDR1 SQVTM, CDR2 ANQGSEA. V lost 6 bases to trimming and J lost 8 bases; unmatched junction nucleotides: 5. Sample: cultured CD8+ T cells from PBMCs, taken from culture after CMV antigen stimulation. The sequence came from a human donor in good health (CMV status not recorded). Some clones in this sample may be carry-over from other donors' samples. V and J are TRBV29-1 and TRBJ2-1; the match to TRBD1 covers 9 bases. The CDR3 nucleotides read TGCAGCGTAACACAGGGGGCTGATGAGCAGTTCTTC. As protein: CSVTQGADEQFF.